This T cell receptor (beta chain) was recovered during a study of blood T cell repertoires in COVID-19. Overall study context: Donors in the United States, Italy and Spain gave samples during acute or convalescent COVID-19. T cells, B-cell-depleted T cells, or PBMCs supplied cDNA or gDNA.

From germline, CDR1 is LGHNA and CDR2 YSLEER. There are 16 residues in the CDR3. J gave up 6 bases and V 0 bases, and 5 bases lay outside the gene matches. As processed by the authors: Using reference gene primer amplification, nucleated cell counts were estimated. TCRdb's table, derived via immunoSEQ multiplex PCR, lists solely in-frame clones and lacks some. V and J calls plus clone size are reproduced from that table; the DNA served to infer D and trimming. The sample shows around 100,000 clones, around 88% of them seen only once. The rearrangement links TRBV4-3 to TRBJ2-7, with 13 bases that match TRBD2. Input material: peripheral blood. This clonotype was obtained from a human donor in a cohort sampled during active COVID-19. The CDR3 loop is CASSQDGTSGTFEQYF. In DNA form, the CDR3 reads TGCGCCAGCAGCCAAGATGGGACTAGCGGGACTTTCGAGCAGTACTTC.